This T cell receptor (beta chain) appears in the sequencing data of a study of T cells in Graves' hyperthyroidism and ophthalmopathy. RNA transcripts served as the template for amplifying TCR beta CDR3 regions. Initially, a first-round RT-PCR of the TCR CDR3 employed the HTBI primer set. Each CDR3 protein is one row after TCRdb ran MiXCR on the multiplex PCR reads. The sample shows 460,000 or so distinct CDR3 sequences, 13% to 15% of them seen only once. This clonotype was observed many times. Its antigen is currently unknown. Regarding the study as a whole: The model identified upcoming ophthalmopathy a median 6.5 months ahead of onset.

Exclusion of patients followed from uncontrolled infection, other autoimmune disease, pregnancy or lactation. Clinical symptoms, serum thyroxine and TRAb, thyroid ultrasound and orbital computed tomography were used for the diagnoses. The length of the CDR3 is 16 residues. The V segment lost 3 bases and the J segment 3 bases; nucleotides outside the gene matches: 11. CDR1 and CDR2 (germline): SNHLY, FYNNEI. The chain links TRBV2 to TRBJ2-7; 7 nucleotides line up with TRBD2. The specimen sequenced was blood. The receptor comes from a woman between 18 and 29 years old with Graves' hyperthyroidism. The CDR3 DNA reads TGTGCCAGCAGTGAGCTGGTGGTAGCGGGTGGCTACGAGCAGTACTTC. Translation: CASSELVVAGGYEQYF.